The 25 T cell receptor beta chains below were found in one sample sequenced in a study of OX40 agonist ivuxolimab in advanced cancers. Using immunoSEQ multiplex PCR, the repertoire was profiled, and TCRdb retains in-frame clones only, with some absent. This sample has some 70,000 clones, with 70% to 85% found just once. The input for sequencing was CD4+ or CD8+ T cells sorted from blood, taken in a trial of the OX40 agonist ivuxolimab. Receptor source: an adult with an advanced solid tumor such as melanoma, head and neck, liver or kidney cancer.

V and J are TRBV6-1 and TRBJ2-5; tentatively, D is TRBD1 or TRBD2 (5 bases each). Germline CDR1 is MNHNS and CDR2 is SASEGT. Trimming took 4 bases from V and 3 from J, leaving 9 bases between them. The CDR3 is 13 residues long. In nucleotides, the CDR3 is TGTGCCAGCAGTGGACAGACTAAAGAGACCCAGTACTTC. Translating it yields CASSGQTKETQYF.

The chain is built from TRBV6-6 and TRBJ1-1; a possible D gene is TRBD1 (5 bases). The germline V gene has CDR1 MNHNY and CDR2 SVGAGI (reference sequence). The CDR3 spans 12 residues. V lost 11 bases and J lost 6, with 16 bases in between. The CDR3 is CAVTDELSEAFF. Written as DNA, the CDR3 is TGTGCCGTGACAGACGAACTATCTGAAGCTTTCTTT.

The chain employs TRBV19 and TRBJ2-7; 11 bases agree with TRBD1. J was trimmed by 2 bases and V by 2 bases; bases with no gene match: 5. Germline-derived CDR1 and CDR2 are LNHDA and SQIVND (reference sequence). The CDR3 is 16 residues long. CDR3 protein: CASSISRDRGTYEQYF. CDR3 nucleotides: TGTGCCAGTAGTATATCTCGGGACAGGGGGACCTACGAGCAGTACTTC.

The chain carries TRBV7-9 and TRBJ2-7; D is possibly TRBD1 (6 bases). Trimming took off 1 base at V and 2 bases at J, with 12 bases between the two ends. This CDR3 has 15 amino acids. The germline CDR1 and CDR2 sequences are SEHNR and FQNEAQ (reference sequence). CDR3 protein: CASSLGGQPTYEQYF. The CDR3 DNA sequence: TGTGCCAGCAGCTTAGGAGGACAGCCTACCTACGAGCAGTACTTC.

The chain recombines TRBV29-1 with TRBJ1-1; D gene ambiguous. CDR1 is SQVTM, CDR2 ANQGSEA, per germline. V was shortened by 3 bases and J by 6 bases, with 14 bases between the two germline ends. This CDR3 has 13 residues. CDR3 sequence reads: CSVDEGRGSEAFF. The CDR3 bases are TGCAGCGTTGATGAAGGACGAGGGTCTGAAGCTTTCTTT.

The chain has TRBV7-2 and TRBJ2-1; D is possibly TRBD1 (5 bases). Trimming left V 5 bases short and J 6 bases short, with 8 bases between. Germline V CDR1 and CDR2: SGHTA, FQGNSA. The length of the CDR3 is 12 residues. CDR3 amino acids: CASSAQGNEQFF. The CDR3 nucleotides are TGTGCCAGCAGCGCCCAGGGCAATGAGCAGTTCTTC.

The V call is TRBV21-1, the J call TRBJ1-5; the DNA was not used to check the table's D call, TRBD1. TRBV21-1 counts as a pseudogene. The CDR3 sequence is 16 residues long. The CDR3 DNA follows: TGTGCCAGCAGCAACAAGGACAGGGGTCGCAATCAGCCCCAGCATTTT. This codes for CASSNKDRGRNQPQHF.

The chain links TRBV5-6 to TRBJ2-5; a weak D match, TRBD1 (6 bases). CDR1 is SGHDT, CDR2 YYEEEE, per germline. Trimming pared 2 bases from V and 5 bases from J, leaving 7 bases between. The CDR3 is 12 residues long. The CDR3 DNA reads TGTGCCAGCAGCTTAAGGGGGGAGACCCAGTACTTC. It codes for CASSLRGETQYF.

The chain combines TRBV19 with TRBJ1-1, with no clear D. The CDR3 consists of 15 residues. Germline CDR1 is LNHDA and CDR2 is SQIVND (reference sequence). Trimming cost V 3 bases and J 3 bases, with 14 bases left between them. CDR3 in amino acids: CASSIYWAGDTEAFF. The CDR3 region has the DNA TGTGCCAGTAGTATCTACTGGGCCGGGGACACTGAAGCTTTCTTT.

The chain couples TRBV2 to TRBJ2-5; possibly TRBD2 for D (6 bases). CDR1 and CDR2 from the germline V gene are SNHLY and FYNNEI. The V end lost 6 bases, the J end lost 2 bases, and 10 bases lay between the germline ends. The CDR3 loop spans 13 amino acids. The CDR3 DNA is TGTGCCAGCAGCGGGACTTCGCAAGAGACCCAGTACTTC. This gives the protein CASSGTSQETQYF.

This clone was observed a single time. The rearrangement joins TRBV7-2 to TRBJ2-7; D may be TRBD2 (7 bases). The CDR3 extends over 16 amino acids. Germline V gives CDR1 SGHTA, CDR2 FQGNSA. Trimming stripped 1 base from V and 4 bases from J, with 17 bases between. CDR3 sequence: CASSLVGSGRGYEQYF. The CDR3 DNA reads as TGTGCCAGCAGCTTAGTAGGGTCAGGGAGGGGGTACGAGCAGTACTTC.

V and J are TRBV6-5 and TRBJ2-5; D uncertain. The CDR3 totals 11 residues. Deletions cut 4 bases from V and 4 bases from J, with 4 bases between. The germline CDR1 and CDR2 sequences are MNHEY and SVGAGI. The CDR3 reads CASSLGETQYF. The CDR3 nucleotides read TGTGCCAGCAGTTTGGGAGAGACCCAGTACTTC.

The V call is TRBV5-8, the J call TRBJ2-5; D unclear. Germline-derived CDR1 and CDR2 are SGHTS and YDEGEE. V was trimmed by 2 bases and J by 7 bases, leaving 21 bases between them. The CDR3 has 16 residues. CDR3 nucleotide sequence: TGTGCCAGCAGCTTCAACCCCCCGCCCTATTTATCGACCCAGTACTTC. Protein sequence: CASSFNPPPYLSTQYF.

The chain uses TRBV9 and TRBJ2-3; 10 bases are a match to TRBD2. This CDR3 contains 17 residues. Per germline, CDR1 SGDLS and CDR2 YYNGEE. J lost 5 bases, V lost 0 bases, and 9 bases had no gene match. The DNA of the CDR3 is TGTGCCAGCAGCGTAGCGGGAGCGGGGGGGCCAGGAGATACGCAGTATTTT. This codes for CASSVAGAGGPGDTQYF.

The V gene is TRBV7-3, the J gene TRBJ2-3; D is unclear. Germline CDR1 SGHTA, CDR2 FQGTGA. The germline V and J ends were trimmed by 2 bases and 4 bases, with 16 bases remaining between them. The CDR3 totals 16 residues. DNA of the CDR3: TGTGCCAGCAGCTTATATGGCCGCTCCCCCTCAGATACGCAGTATTTT. Translating gives CASSLYGRSPSDTQYF.

The chain couples TRBV5-1 to TRBJ1-2; 8 bases line up with TRBD1. Unmatched junction bases numbered 10, after V lost 4 bases and J lost 8 bases. Germline CDR1 and CDR2: SGHRS and YFSETQ. This CDR3 region has 14 residues. DNA of the CDR3: TGCGCCAGCAGCGGAGGACAGGGCCCAGGGGGCTACACCTTC. Its translation is CASSGGQGPGGYTF.

The table lists this clone with a count of one. The chain recombines TRBV6-1 with TRBJ1-1; perhaps TRBD1 as D (5 bases). The CDR3 has 15 amino acids. V was clipped by 7 bases and J by 4 bases, with 19 bases between them. CDR1 is MNHNS and CDR2 is SASEGT in the germline V gene. CDR3 in amino acids: CASTQRGAQGTEAFF. CDR3 coding DNA: TGTGCCAGCACCCAAAGAGGGGCCCAGGGCACTGAAGCTTTCTTT.

The chain links TRBV7-2 to TRBJ1-6; D unresolved. The CDR3 totals 14 residues. Trimming left V 5 bases short and J 14 bases short, with 19 bases between. Looked up from germline, CDR1 is SGHTA and CDR2 is FQGNSA. The CDR3 region has the DNA TGTGCCAGCAGCCGCGACCGAGCCCCCACTTCCCTCCACTTT. Protein sequence: CASSRDRAPTSLHF.

The gene calls are TRBV19 and TRBJ1-4; the D gene is possibly TRBD1 (6 bases). Looked up from germline, CDR1 is LNHDA and CDR2 is SQIVND (reference sequence). CDR3 size: 15 residues. V lost 4 bases and J lost 0, with 9 bases in between. Here the CDR3 reads CASSTQGATNEKLFF. The CDR3 DNA follows: TGTGCCAGTAGTACACAGGGCGCAACTAATGAAAAACTGTTTTTT.

This chain joins TRBV18 and TRBJ1-5; D gene unclear. CDR3 length: 16 residues. The germline V gene encodes CDR1 KGHSH and CDR2 LQKENI. V gave up 3 bases and J gave up 2 bases, with 14 bases separating them. CDR3 sequence reads: CASSPQRAARNQPQHF. Written as DNA, the CDR3 is TGTGCCAGCTCACCTCAGCGGGCAGCCCGCAATCAGCCCCAGCATTTT.

The rearrangement links TRBV11-2 to TRBJ2-4; D possibly matches TRBD1 or TRBD2 (5 bases each). V lost 4 bases and J 5 bases, leaving 15 bases between the germline ends. This CDR3 contains 15 residues. Germline values: CDR1 SGHAT, CDR2 FQNNGV. CDR3 nucleotide sequence: TGTGCCAGCAGCTGGGACGGGCAGCCGGAAAACATTCAGTACTTC. Its translation: CASSWDGQPENIQYF.

The V gene is TRBV20-1, the J gene TRBJ1-6; D remains ambiguous. The CDR3 runs 11 residues. The germline CDR1 and CDR2 sequences are DFQATT and SNEGSKA (reference sequence). Deletions cut 0 bases from V and 14 bases from J, with 8 bases between. The CDR3 loop is CSARDKWSLHF. Written as DNA, the CDR3 is TGCAGTGCTAGAGATAAGTGGTCCCTCCACTTT.

V gene TRBV11-1 combines with J gene TRBJ1-1; D is possibly TRBD1 (6 bases). The ends were cut back, 5 bases at V and 3 bases at J, with 13 bases in the middle. The CDR3 is made up of 14 amino acids. Germline V gene lookup returns CDR1 SGHAT and CDR2 FQDESV (reference sequence). The CDR3 nucleotides are TGTGCCAGCAGCCGGGACACCTTCTACACTGAAGCTTTCTTT. This encodes CASSRDTFYTEAFF.

This rearrangement joins TRBV7-2 to TRBJ2-3, with 15 bases aligning to TRBD2. The junction had 4 bases not matched to a gene; V was cut back by 0 bases and J by 6 bases. Germline V CDR1 and CDR2: SGHTA, FQGNSA. The CDR3 sequence is 17 residues long. The CDR3 sequence is CASSLARTSGGADTQYF. CDR3 nucleotide sequence: TGTGCCAGCAGCTTAGCGAGGACTAGCGGGGGGGCCGATACGCAGTATTTT.

Note on this clone: The germline gene is not matched at one end of the junction; a read error may be the cause. The chain recombines TRBV5-4 with TRBJ2-6; D call uncertain. Germline assignment: CDR1 SGHNT and CDR2 YYREEE (reference sequence). CDR3 length: 17 residues. In nucleotides, the CDR3 is TGCGCCAGCAGCCGGAACAGCGCCCACTCTGGGGCCAACGTCCTGACTTTC. Encoded protein: CASSRNSAHSGANVLTF.